What follows are 21 T cell receptor beta chains derived from one specimen sequenced in a study of response to subunit inactivated influenza vaccine. One entry per CDR3 protein results from TCRdb running MiXCR on the RT-PCR reads. The table lists over 150,000 distinct CDR3 sequences, about a tenth of them singletons. The specimen was non-naive T cells sorted from PBMCs, collected on the day of vaccination. The receptors stem from a man between 45 and 60 years old who received an inactivated influenza vaccine.

This clonotype was recorded many times. The rearrangement uses TRBV12-3 or TRBV12-4 and TRBJ1-3; D gene unclear. This CDR3 spans 14 amino acids. With 7 bases removed from V and 0 bases from J, the gap between germline ends came to 10 bases. The CDR3, as DNA: TGTGCCAGCACCCGGGATTACTCTGGAAACACCATATATTTT. It specifies CASTRDYSGNTIYF.

This rearrangement joins TRBV18 to TRBJ2-5; 9 positions match TRBD2. The length of the CDR3 is 15 residues. Germline-derived CDR1 and CDR2 are KGHSH and LQKENI. Trimming cost V 1 base and J 3 bases; bases outside gene matches: 3. CDR3 in amino acids: CASSPRSSGKETQYF. CDR3 DNA sequence: TGTGCCAGCTCACCACGGTCTAGCGGGAAAGAGACCCAGTACTTC.

The chain is built from TRBV5-1 and TRBJ2-5; no reliable D call. Trimming removed 3 bases from V and 5 bases from J, with 8 bases in between. Germline CDR1 and CDR2: SGHRS and YFSETQ. This CDR3 contains 12 residues. The CDR3 sequence: CASSSSWETQYF. In nucleotides, the CDR3 is TGCGCCAGCAGCTCCAGCTGGGAGACCCAGTACTTC.

This clonotype was seen a few times. This rearrangement joins TRBV7-9 to TRBJ2-5; D is perhaps TRBD1 (6 bases). The CDR3 consists of 16 residues. Germline assignment: CDR1 SEHNR and CDR2 FQNEAQ (reference sequence). Trimming removed 0 bases from V and 0 bases from J, with 11 bases in between. The CDR3 nucleotides read TGTGCCAGCAGCTTAGCGCGAACAGGGTACCAAGAGACCCAGTACTTC. Translating it yields CASSLARTGYQETQYF.

For this clonotype: Sequence at one end of the junction differs from germline and may be a read error. The CDR3 DNA follows: TGTGCCAGTTATAGACTACAAGAGACCCAGTCCTTC. This encodes CASYRLQETQSF. The chain carries TRBV6-2 or TRBV6-3 and TRBJ2-5, with a tentative D call TRBD2 (5 bases). The CDR3 covers 12 residues. CDR1 and CDR2 (germline): MNHEY, SVGEGT.

This clonotype came up a few times. The gene calls are TRBV2 and TRBJ1-1; a weak D match, TRBD1 (5 bases). V was cut by 8 bases and J by 0 bases, with 7 bases left in between. Germline V gene sequence: CDR1 SNHLY, CDR2 FYNNEI. This CDR3 is 12 amino acids long. The CDR3 here is CASFRVNTEAFF. In DNA, the CDR3 is TGTGCCAGCTTCAGGGTGAACACTGAAGCTTTCTTT.

This clonotype appeared a few times. V is TRBV28 and J is TRBJ2-7, with D tentatively TRBD1 (6 bases). The germline V and J ends were trimmed by 10 bases and 2 bases, with 15 bases remaining between them. The CDR3 sequence is 13 residues long. Germline values: CDR1 MDHEN, CDR2 SYDVKM. The CDR3 region has the DNA TGTGCCATCCGAGGACAGTTGGCCTACGAGCAGTACTTC. Translated: CAIRGQLAYEQYF.

The V and J genes are TRBV15 and TRBJ1-1, with D maybe TRBD1 (6 bases). Trimming took 8 bases from V and 2 from J, leaving 12 bases between them. The CDR3 spans 13 residues. Germline values: CDR1 LNHNV, CDR2 YYDKDF (reference sequence). The CDR3 loop reads CATAPDRNTEAFF. Here the CDR3 DNA reads TGTGCCACCGCCCCGGACAGAAACACTGAAGCTTTCTTT.

The chain is built from TRBV6-1 and TRBJ1-1; 8 positions match TRBD1. The CDR3 is made up of 15 amino acids. CDR1 is MNHNS and CDR2 is SASEGT in the germline V gene. The V segment lost 4 bases and the J segment 1 base; nucleotides outside the gene matches: 5. The CDR3 loop is CASSAGGAKNTEAFF. The DNA of the CDR3 is TGTGCCAGCAGTGCAGGGGGCGCGAAGAACACTGAAGCTTTCTTT.

Many counts were recorded for this clonotype. The chain uses TRBV9 and TRBJ1-3; maybe TRBD1 (5 bases). Trimming pared 4 bases from V and 2 bases from J, leaving 13 bases between. The CDR3 length is 15 residues. CDR1 is SGDLS and CDR2 is YYNGEE in the germline V gene. In nucleotides, the CDR3 is TGTGCCAGCAGCTCCCGACAGTCCCCTGGAAACACCATATATTTT. Its translation: CASSSRQSPGNTIYF.

This clonotype was counted many times. The chain has TRBV19 and TRBJ1-1; weak D call: TRBD1 (6 bases). The CDR3 is 16 amino acids. V dropped 6 bases and J dropped 0 bases, with 17 bases sitting between them. From germline, CDR1 is LNHDA and CDR2 SQIVND (reference sequence). CDR3 loop: CASRGLQGIMNTEAFF. CDR3 sequence (DNA): TGTGCCAGTAGAGGATTACAGGGTATCATGAACACTGAAGCTTTCTTT.

Ten or more counts support this clonotype. V and J are TRBV6-2 or TRBV6-3 and TRBJ2-2, with D tentatively TRBD2 (5 bases). This CDR3 has 18 amino acids. Looked up from germline, CDR1 is MNHEY and CDR2 is SVGEGT. The V gene lost 7 bases and the J gene lost 1 base, with 22 bases spanning the gap. For the CDR3, the DNA is TGTGCCAGCATCCCCTTCGACGGGGTAAAAGGGAACACCGGGGAGCTGTTTTTT. Amino acids: CASIPFDGVKGNTGELFF.

This clonotype showed up just a few times. The rearrangement uses TRBV7-9 and TRBJ2-3; 8 nucleotides line up with TRBD1. This CDR3 region has 15 residues. The trim removed 6 bases at V and 4 bases at J, leaving 9 bases unmatched. Looked up from germline, CDR1 is SEHNR and CDR2 is FQNEAQ (reference sequence). In nucleotides, the CDR3 is TGTGCCAGCAGAACTGACAGGGGTTCTGCAGATACGCAGTATTTT. Residues: CASRTDRGSADTQYF.

The chain combines TRBV5-1 with TRBJ2-7; no clear D gene. Germline CDR1 SGHRS, CDR2 YFSETQ. This CDR3 is built from 16 residues. V was trimmed by 3 bases and J by 6 bases, leaving 22 bases between them. The CDR3: CASSSRFDPPLGEQYF. The CDR3, as DNA: TGCGCCAGCAGCTCTAGGTTCGACCCTCCTCTAGGCGAGCAGTACTTC.

This clonotype has only a few counts. The chain uses TRBV6-2 or TRBV6-3 and TRBJ2-1; D might be TRBD1 (7 bases). CDR1 is MNHEY and CDR2 is SVGEGT in the germline V gene. CDR3 length: 14 residues. The ends were cut back, 6 bases at V and 6 bases at J, with 15 bases in the middle. CDR3 residues: CASRRQGGINEQFF. CDR3 DNA sequence: TGTGCCAGCAGGAGACAGGGCGGGATCAATGAGCAGTTCTTC.

The V and J genes are TRBV25-1 and TRBJ2-2; weak D call: TRBD1 (6 bases). V was cut by 3 bases and J by 4 bases, with 18 bases left in between. There are 17 residues in the CDR3. The germline gives CDR1 MGHDK, CDR2 SYGVNS. The CDR3 loop reads CASSEGTGKTSTGELFF. The CDR3 nucleotides are TGTGCCAGCAGTGAGGGTACAGGGAAGACAAGCACCGGGGAGCTGTTTTTT.

The sample holds many counts of this clonotype. The V call is TRBV3-1, the J call TRBJ2-7; a possible D gene is TRBD1 (6 bases). V was pared by 7 bases and J by 2 bases, with 18 bases between. The V gene's germline CDR1 is LGHDT and CDR2 YNNKEL (reference sequence). The CDR3 totals 15 residues. The chain's CDR3 is CASTPSYRATYEQYF. CDR3 DNA: TGTGCCAGCACGCCTTCATACAGGGCCACCTACGAGCAGTACTTC.

This clonotype occurred a few times. The J gene is TRBJ2-1, the V gene TRBV5-1; TRBD2 matches 11 bases. The junction had 11 bases not matched to a gene; V was cut back by 3 bases and J by 6 bases. Germline-derived CDR1 and CDR2 are SGHRS and YFSETQ. CDR3 size: 17 residues. The CDR3 spells CASSSDFGLAGGNEQFF. As DNA, the CDR3 is TGCGCCAGCAGCTCCGATTTTGGGCTAGCGGGAGGCAATGAGCAGTTCTTC.

This clonotype was seen repeatedly, ten times or more. The rearrangement joins TRBV6-1 to TRBJ1-5, with TRBD1 matching 8 bases. This CDR3 is 13 amino acids long. The V gene's germline CDR1 is MNHNS and CDR2 SASEGT. Trimming removed 6 bases from V and 6 bases from J; junction bases left unmatched: 4. The CDR3 DNA sequence: TGTGCCAGCAGCGAACAGGGGGGTCAGCCCCAGCATTTT. Translating it yields CASSEQGGQPQHF.

This clonotype was recorded a few times. This chain joins TRBV6-5 and TRBJ2-2, with D tentatively TRBD2 (5 bases). Trimming removed 0 bases from V and 0 bases from J, with 14 bases in between. Germline loops: CDR1 MNHEY, CDR2 SVGAGI. The CDR3 sequence is 18 residues long. For the CDR3, the DNA is TGTGCCAGCAGTTACTCTTTCGGGCTGAGGGCGAACACCGGGGAGCTGTTTTTT. As protein: CASSYSFGLRANTGELFF.

V usage is TRBV6-2 or TRBV6-3 and J usage is TRBJ2-1; TRBD1 agrees at 8 bases. Germline V gene sequence: CDR1 MNHEY, CDR2 SVGEGT. J gave up 6 bases and V 6 bases, and 10 bases lay outside the gene matches. The CDR3 runs 15 residues. The CDR3 DNA is TGTGCCAGCAGGGCGGGCAGGGGGCTTATCAATGAGCAGTTCTTC. The encoded protein is CASRAGRGLINEQFF.